Given below is one T cell receptor beta chain in context. After removal of 3 bases from V and 7 bases from J, the junction contained 7 bases not matched to a gene. Germline CDR1 is MDHEN and CDR2 is SYDVKM. The CDR3 is 14 amino acids. The data belong to a study of blood T cell repertoires in COVID-19. Clones were sequenced by immunoSEQ multiplex PCR, and TCRdb holds only the in-frame ones, with some missing. The sample includes over 150,000 clones, roughly 82% of them seen just once. The sequence was collected from a human donor in a cohort sampled during active COVID-19. Sequencing input: peripheral blood. The chain recombines TRBV28 with TRBJ2-7; TRBD1 agrees at 9 bases. The CDR3 region is CASSFQGQGWEQYF. CDR3 nucleotides: TGTGCCAGCAGTTTCCAGGGACAGGGCTGGGAGCAGTACTTC.